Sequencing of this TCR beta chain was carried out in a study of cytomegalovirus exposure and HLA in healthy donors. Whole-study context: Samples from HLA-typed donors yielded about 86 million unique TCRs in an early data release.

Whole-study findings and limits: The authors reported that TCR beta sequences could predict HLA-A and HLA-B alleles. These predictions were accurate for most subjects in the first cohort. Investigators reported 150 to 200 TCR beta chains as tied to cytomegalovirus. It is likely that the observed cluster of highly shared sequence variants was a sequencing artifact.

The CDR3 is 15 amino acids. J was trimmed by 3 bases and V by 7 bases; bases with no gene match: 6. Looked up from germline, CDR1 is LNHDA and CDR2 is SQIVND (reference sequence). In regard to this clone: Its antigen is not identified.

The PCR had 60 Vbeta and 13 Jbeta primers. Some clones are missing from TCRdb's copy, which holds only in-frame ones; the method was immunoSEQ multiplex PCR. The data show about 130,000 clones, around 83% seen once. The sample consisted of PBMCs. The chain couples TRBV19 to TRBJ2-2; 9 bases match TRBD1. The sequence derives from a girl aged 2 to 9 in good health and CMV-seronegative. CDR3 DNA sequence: TGTGCCAGTAAGTCTAGGACAGGGGACACCGGGGAGCTGTTTTTT. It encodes CASKSRTGDTGELFF.